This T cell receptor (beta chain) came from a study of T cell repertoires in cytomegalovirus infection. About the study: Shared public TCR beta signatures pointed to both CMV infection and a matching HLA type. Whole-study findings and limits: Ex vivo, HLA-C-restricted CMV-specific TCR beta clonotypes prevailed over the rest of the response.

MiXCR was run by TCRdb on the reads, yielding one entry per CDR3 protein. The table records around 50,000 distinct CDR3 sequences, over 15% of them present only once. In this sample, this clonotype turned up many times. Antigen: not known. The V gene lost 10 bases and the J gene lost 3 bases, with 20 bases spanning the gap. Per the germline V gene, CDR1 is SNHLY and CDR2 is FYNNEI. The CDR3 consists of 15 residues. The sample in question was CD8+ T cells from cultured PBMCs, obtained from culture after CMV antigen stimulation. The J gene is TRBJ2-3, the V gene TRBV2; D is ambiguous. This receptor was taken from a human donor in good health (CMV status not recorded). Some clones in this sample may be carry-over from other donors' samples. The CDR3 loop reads CATLGGSAWTDTQYF. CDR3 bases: TGTGCCACCCTTGGCGGCTCCGCCTGGACAGATACGCAGTATTTT.